The 7 T cell receptor beta chains in this list originate from one sample, sequenced in a study of T cells in Graves' hyperthyroidism and ophthalmopathy. Authors of the study amplified TCR beta CDR3 regions from RNA transcripts. RT-PCR in the first round (using the HTBI primer set) targeted the TCR CDR3. From the multiplex PCR reads, TCRdb called clonotypes with MiXCR, one entry per CDR3 protein. Found here are more than 500,000 distinct CDR3 sequences, about 16% of them singletons; the top ten hold 25% to 35%. Sequenced input: blood. Receptor source: a woman aged 25-40 years with Graves' ophthalmopathy.

This clonotype was observed many times. This chain connects TRBV6-1 to TRBJ2-7; 16 nucleotides agree with TRBD2. The CDR3 is 16 amino acids. Germline loops: CDR1 MNHNS, CDR2 SASEGT. Unmatched junction bases numbered 7, after V lost 8 bases and J lost 3 bases. The CDR3 reads CASLQGLAGGLYEQYF. The CDR3 nucleotides read TGTGCCAGCTTACAGGGACTAGCGGGAGGGCTCTACGAGCAGTACTTC.

The chain joins TRBV20-1 to TRBJ1-1, with a tentative D call TRBD1 (6 bases). This CDR3 is built from 13 residues. In germline, CDR1 is DFQATT, CDR2 SNEGSKA (reference sequence). With 5 bases removed from V and 4 bases from J, the gap between germline ends came to 14 bases. The CDR3 region has the DNA TGCAGTGCTCCCAGGGACATGAGCACTGAAGCTTTCTTT. It encodes CSAPRDMSTEAFF.

This clonotype was counted ten times or more. This sequence joins TRBV7-9 and TRBJ2-1; 10 positions match TRBD2. CDR1 is SEHNR, CDR2 FQNEAQ, per germline (reference sequence). This CDR3 is built from 18 residues. Trimming took 2 bases from V and 0 from J; bases not matched to a gene: 7. Here the CDR3 reads CASSLLRASGSSYNEQFF. The CDR3 nucleotides read TGTGCCAGCAGCTTACTCCGGGCTAGCGGGAGCTCCTACAATGAGCAGTTCTTC.

This clonotype was counted ten times or more. V gene TRBV18 combines with J gene TRBJ1-1; 9 nucleotides align to TRBD1. The trim removed 2 bases at V and 11 bases at J, leaving 3 bases unmatched. Per the germline V gene, CDR1 is KGHSH and CDR2 is LQKENI. CDR3 size: 12 residues. DNA for the CDR3: TGTGCCAGCTCACCAGGACAGGGGACGGCTTTCTTT. Translation: CASSPGQGTAFF.

This clonotype was detected a few times. The V and J genes are TRBV27 and TRBJ2-3; D is unresolved. The CDR3 is made up of 14 amino acids. V dropped 4 bases and J dropped 2 bases, with 10 bases sitting between them. Germline values: CDR1 MNHEY, CDR2 SMNVEV (reference sequence). CDR3 in DNA: TGTGCCAGCAGTTCCCGGATGTACACAGATACGCAGTATTTT. The encoded protein is CASSSRMYTDTQYF.

The gene calls are TRBV6-1 and TRBJ2-7; 11 nucleotides line up with TRBD1. The CDR3 has 21 amino acids. CDR1 is MNHNS, CDR2 SASEGT, per germline. Trimming took 5 bases from V and 5 from J; bases not matched to a gene: 26. The CDR3 bases are TGTGCCAGCAGTCGAGTCGGACAGGGGGCTTTTGGGGATCTACAGCGAAACGAGCAGTACTTC. Translation gives CASSRVGQGAFGDLQRNEQYF.

The CDR3 reads CASSQDPGNSYNEQFF. For the CDR3, the DNA is TGCGCCAGCAGCCAAGATCCGGGGAACTCCTACAATGAGCAGTTCTTC. V is TRBV4-3 and J is TRBJ2-1, with TRBD2 as a possible D gene (5 bases). Germline CDR1 is LGHNA and CDR2 is YSLEER. Deletions cut 0 bases from V and 0 bases from J, with 9 bases between. This CDR3 spans 16 amino acids.